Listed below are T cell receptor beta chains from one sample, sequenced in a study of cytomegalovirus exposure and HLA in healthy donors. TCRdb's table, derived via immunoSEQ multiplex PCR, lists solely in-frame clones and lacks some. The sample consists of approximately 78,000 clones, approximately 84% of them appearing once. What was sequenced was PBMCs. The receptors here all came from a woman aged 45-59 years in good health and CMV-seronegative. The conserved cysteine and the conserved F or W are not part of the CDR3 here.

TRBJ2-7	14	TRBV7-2	ASSSGYDTGAHEQY
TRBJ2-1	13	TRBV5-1	ASSLARGNSNEQF
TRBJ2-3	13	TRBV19	ASSKTSGSFDTQY
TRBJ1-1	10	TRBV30	AWSPKRQGPF
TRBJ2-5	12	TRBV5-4	ASSLVSSQETQY
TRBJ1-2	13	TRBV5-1	ASSTGQGFIYGYT
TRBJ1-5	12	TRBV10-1	ASKVRFSNQPQH
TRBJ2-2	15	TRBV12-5	ASGFLIRDSPTGELF
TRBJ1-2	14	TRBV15	ATSIDGEDTLDGYT
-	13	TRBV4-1	ASSQDPDRANEQY
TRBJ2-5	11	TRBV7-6	ASSLALQETQY
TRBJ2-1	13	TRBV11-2	ASSLRSSSYNEQF
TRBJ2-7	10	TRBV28	ASKTKPYEQY
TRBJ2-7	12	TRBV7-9	ASSLLGALGEQY
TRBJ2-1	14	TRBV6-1	ASSDQGQFSYNEQF
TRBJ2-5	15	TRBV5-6	ASSQPGLAGDIEAQY
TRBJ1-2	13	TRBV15	ATARNPTSNYGYT
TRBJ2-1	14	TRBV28	ASRVGGSRRYNEQF
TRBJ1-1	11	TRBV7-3	ASSRGSETEAF
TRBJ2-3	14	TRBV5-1	ASSLRQPAGTDTQY
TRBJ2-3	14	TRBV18	ASSPGYGLAADTQY
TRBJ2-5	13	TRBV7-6	ASRPNTGGSETQY
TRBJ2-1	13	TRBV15	ATSSTTGIKNEQF
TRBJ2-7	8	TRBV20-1	SAESYEQY
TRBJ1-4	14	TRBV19	ASSSLAGGRGEKLF
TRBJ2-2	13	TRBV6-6	ASEGLGLAGGELF
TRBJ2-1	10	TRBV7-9	ASSLPGQAIL
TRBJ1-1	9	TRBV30	AWKLNTEAF
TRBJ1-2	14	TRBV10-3	AILTAGKGSNYGYT
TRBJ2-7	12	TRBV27	ASSNYPSTYEQY
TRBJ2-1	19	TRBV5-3	ARSLGINLAGGPCFGNEQF
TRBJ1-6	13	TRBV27	ASSPGQGVSSPLH
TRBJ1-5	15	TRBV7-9	ASSLFLGQGANQPQH
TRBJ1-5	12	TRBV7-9	ASSSQGSNQPQH
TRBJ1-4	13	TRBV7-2	ASSLVGQQNEKLF
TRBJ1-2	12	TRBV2	ASSLRQGNYGYT
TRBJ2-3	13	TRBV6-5	ASSMGGTLTDTQY
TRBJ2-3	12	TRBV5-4	ASSFTGFTDTQY
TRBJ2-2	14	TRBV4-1	ASSLEGLLNTGELF
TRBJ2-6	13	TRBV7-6	ASSPDRAGANVLT
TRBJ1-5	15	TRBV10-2	ASCRDRQGTSNQPQH
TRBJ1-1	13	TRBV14	ASSQDGEMNTEAF
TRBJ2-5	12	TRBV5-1	ASSFTGYQETQY
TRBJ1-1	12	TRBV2	ASSERTGGLEAF
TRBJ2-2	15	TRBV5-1	ASSGPRDSAFTGELF
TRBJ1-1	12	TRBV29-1	SGGSKGGDTEAF